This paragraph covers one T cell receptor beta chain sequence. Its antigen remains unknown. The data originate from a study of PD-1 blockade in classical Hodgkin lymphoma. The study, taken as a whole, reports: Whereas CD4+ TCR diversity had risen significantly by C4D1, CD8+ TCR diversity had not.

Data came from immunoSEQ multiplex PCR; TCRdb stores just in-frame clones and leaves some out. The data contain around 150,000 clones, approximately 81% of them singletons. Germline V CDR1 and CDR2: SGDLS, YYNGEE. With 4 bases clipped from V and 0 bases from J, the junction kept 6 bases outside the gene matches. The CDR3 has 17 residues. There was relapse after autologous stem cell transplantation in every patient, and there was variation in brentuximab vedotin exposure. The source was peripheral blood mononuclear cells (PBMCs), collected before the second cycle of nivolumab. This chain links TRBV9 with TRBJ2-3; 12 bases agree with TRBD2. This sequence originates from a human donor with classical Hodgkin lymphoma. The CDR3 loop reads CASSFRGLAGSTDTQYF. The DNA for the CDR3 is TGTGCCAGCAGCTTCCGGGGACTAGCGGGCAGCACAGATACGCAGTATTTT. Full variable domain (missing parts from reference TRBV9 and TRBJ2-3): DSGVTQTPKHLITATGQRVTLRCSPRSGDLSVYWYQQSLDQGLQFLIQYYNGEERAKGNILERFSAQQFPDLHSELNLSSLELGDSALYFCASSFRGLAGSTDTQYFGPGTRLTVL.